This TCR beta chain was documented in a study of blood T cell repertoires in COVID-19 (dated by TCRdb to 2018 to 2021). With respect to the entire study: The collaborator samples originated in the United States, Italy and Spain and spanned the acute and convalescent phases of COVID-19. Where available, HLA class I and class II types were taken from metadata supplied by the sample provider and were not determined by assay-based typing. The repertoires were released in a freely available public database intended as a resource for research on the immune response to SARS-CoV-2. The dataset comprised deeply sampled blood TCRbeta repertoires from subjects exposed to, actively infected with, or recovered from COVID-19. A de-identified subject ID, COVID-19 status, age in years and sex were almost always included in the sample metadata. The material from the prospective study consisted of cDNA or gDNA derived from T cells, B-cell-depleted T cells, or PBMCs. The samples were drawn from the first 160 participants of the ongoing ImmuneRACE study and from 1,254 subjects provided by 6 global collaborators. On the study overall, not on this receptor specifically: Clinical and demographic metadata were provided uncurated, with the amount varying by source and participant.

Participants in the prospective study were enrolled through a virtual design, were aged about 18 to 100 years, and lived in approximately 25 United States geographic areas. Cohort assignment in the prospective study relied on participant-reported clinical history from a screening survey and a study questionnaire. Recovered participants in ImmuneRACE Cohort 3 were defined as having two consecutive negative NP/OP PCR tests, clearance from a healthcare professional, or resolution of symptoms. Mobile phlebotomists in the prospective study collected whole blood, serum and a nasopharyngeal or oropharyngeal swab from every participant. Over a roughly 2-month period, participants in the prospective study had the option of providing additional blood draws and questionnaires. Before DNA extraction, prospective study blood samples were shipped either frozen or at room temperature. TCRbeta CDR3 regions were amplified from genomic DNA using the immunoSEQ Assay, a bias-controlled multiplex PCR. The study's processing was this. Nucleated cell counts per sample were estimated from amplification of reference gene primers within the assay. To quantify the absolute abundance of each unique TCRbeta CDR3 rearrangement, sequence reads were collapsed and filtered. For each sample, productive Simpson clonality was calculated as the square root of Simpson's diversity index over productive rearrangements. The table comes from immuneACCESS by way of TCRdb, which keeps in-frame sequences with V and J called. Part of the clones is missing from these tables; in studies checked, under half for an unresolved V gene and the rest for unknown reasons. The V and J calls and clone size are taken from that table; D and trimming were inferred from the DNA. This sample has about 290,000 clones in its table, and 89% of those were observed once. The ten largest clones capture 1.7% of the sample.

Turning to this clone: There is no known antigen for this receptor. No base quality information exists; no much larger clone differs at one position.

Sequencing input: PBMCs or T cells enriched from blood (not recorded which). The TCR comes from a middle-aged woman who had recovered from COVID-19.

The CDR3 amino acid sequence is: CASSLMTRGSTDTQYF. The nucleotide sequence is given as TGTGCCAGCAGCTTAATGACGCGGGGGAGCACAGATACGCAGTATTTT. The sequence joins TRBV5-4 to TRBJ2-3; 7 nucleotides in the junction match TRBD2. CDR1 is given as SGHNT and CDR2 as YYREEE, both from the germline V gene (reference sequence). Relative to germline, V is missing 2 bases and J is missing 0 bases, with 6 bases of the junction outside any gene match. CDR3 length: 16 amino acids, cysteine to phenylalanine. Only the CDR3 DNA is retained, 48 bases long and in frame from the first base.